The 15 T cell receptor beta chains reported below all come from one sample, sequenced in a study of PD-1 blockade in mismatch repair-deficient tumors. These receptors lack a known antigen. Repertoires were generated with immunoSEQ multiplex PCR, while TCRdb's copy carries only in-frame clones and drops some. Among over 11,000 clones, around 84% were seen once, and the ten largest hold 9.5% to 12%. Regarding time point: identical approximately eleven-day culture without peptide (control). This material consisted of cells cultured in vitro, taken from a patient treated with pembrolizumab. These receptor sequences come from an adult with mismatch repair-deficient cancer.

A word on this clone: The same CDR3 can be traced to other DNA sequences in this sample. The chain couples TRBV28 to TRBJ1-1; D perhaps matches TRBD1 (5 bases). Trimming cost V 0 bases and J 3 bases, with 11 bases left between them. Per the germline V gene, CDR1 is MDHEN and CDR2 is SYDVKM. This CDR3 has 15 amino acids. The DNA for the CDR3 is TGTGCCAGCAGTTTATGGGTTGGAGGGGACACTGAAGCTTTCTTT. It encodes CASSLWVGGDTEAFF.

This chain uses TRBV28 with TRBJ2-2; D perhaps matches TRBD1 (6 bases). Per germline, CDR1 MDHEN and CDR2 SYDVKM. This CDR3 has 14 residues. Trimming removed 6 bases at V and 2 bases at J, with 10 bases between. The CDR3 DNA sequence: TGTGCCAGCAGCCAACAGGGAAACACCGGGGAGCTGTTTTTT. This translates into CASSQQGNTGELFF.

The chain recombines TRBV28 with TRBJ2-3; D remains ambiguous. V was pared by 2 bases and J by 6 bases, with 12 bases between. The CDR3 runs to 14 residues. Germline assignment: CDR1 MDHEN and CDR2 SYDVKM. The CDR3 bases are TGTGCCAGCAGTTTAGATGGGCTAATCGATACGCAGTATTTT. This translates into CASSLDGLIDTQYF. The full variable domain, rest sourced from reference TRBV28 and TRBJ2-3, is DVKVTQSSRYLVKRTGEKVFLECVQDMDHENMFWYRQDPGLGLRLIYFSYDVKMKEKGDIPEGYSVSREKKERFSLILESASTNQTSMYLCASSLDGLIDTQYFGPGTRLTVL.

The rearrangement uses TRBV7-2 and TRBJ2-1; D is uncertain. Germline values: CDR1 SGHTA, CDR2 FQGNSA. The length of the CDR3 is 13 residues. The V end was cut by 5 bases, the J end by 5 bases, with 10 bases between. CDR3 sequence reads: CASSRRDNNEQFF. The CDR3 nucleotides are TGTGCCAGCAGCCGAAGGGATAACAATGAGCAGTTCTTC.

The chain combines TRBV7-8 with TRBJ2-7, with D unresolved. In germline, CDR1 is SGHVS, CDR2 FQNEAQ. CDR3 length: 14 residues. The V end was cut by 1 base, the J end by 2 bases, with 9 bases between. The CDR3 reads CASSLVQLTYEQYF. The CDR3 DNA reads TGTGCCAGCAGCTTAGTTCAGTTAACCTACGAGCAGTACTTC.

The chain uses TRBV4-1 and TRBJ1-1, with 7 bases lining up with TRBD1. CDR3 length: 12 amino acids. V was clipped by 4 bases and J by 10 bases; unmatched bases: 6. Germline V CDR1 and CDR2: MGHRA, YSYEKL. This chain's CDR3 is CASSRFDRVAFF. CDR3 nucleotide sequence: TGCGCCAGCAGCCGCTTTGACAGGGTAGCTTTCTTT.

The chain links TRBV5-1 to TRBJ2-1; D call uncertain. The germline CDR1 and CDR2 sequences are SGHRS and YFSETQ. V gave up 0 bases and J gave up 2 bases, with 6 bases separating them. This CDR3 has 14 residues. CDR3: CASSLAQAYNEQFF. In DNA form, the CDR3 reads TGCGCCAGCAGCTTGGCTCAGGCCTACAATGAGCAGTTCTTC. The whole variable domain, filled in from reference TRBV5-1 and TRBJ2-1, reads KAGVTQTPRYLIKTRGQQVTLSCSPISGHRSVSWYQQTPGQGLQFLFEYFSETQRNKGNFPGRFSGRQFSNSRSEMNVSTLELGDSALYLCASSLAQAYNEQFFGPGTRLTVL.

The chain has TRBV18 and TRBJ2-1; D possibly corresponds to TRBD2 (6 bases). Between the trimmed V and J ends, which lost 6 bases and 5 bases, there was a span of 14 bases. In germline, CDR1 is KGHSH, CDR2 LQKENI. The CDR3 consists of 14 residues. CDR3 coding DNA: TGTGCCAGCTCCCCCCGGTGGGAGGACAATGAGCAGTTCTTC. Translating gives CASSPRWEDNEQFF. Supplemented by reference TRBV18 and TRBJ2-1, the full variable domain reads NAGVMQNPRHLVRRRGQEARLRCSPMKGHSHVYWYRQLPEEGLKFMVYLQKENIIDESGMPKERFSAEFPKEGPSILRIQQVVRGDSAAYFCASSPRWEDNEQFFGPGTRLTVL.

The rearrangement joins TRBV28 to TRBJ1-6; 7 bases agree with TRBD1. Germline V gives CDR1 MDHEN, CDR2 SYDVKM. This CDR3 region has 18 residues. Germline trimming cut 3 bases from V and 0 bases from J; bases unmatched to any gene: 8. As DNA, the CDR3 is TGTGCCAGCAGTTTGGGAATGACAGGGAGCTCCTATAATTCACCCCTCCACTTT. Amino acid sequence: CASSLGMTGSSYNSPLHF.

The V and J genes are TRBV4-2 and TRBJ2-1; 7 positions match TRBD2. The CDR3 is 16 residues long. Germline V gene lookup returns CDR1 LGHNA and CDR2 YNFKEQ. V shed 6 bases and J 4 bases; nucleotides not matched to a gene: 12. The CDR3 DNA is TGTGCCAGCAGAACCGAAGGCGGGAGAGAGTACAATGAGCAGTTCTTC. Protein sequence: CASRTEGGREYNEQFF.

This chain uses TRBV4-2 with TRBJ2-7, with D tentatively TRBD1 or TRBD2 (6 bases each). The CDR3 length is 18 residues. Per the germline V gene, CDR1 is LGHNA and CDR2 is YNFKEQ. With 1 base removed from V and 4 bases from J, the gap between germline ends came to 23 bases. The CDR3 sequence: CASSQGRGAWDRGYEQYF. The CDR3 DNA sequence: TGTGCCAGCAGCCAAGGAAGGGGGGCCTGGGACCGCGGATACGAGCAGTACTTC.

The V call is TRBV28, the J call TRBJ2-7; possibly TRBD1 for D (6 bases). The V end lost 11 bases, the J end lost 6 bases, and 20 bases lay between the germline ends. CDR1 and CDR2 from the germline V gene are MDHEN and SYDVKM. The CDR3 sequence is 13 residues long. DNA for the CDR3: TGTGCCTTTGGGAGCGCCGGCAGGGGCGAGCAGTACTTC. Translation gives CAFGSAGRGEQYF. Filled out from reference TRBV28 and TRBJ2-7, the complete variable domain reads DVKVTQSSRYLVKRTGEKVFLECVQDMDHENMFWYRQDPGLGLRLIYFSYDVKMKEKGDIPEGYSVSREKKERFSLILESASTNQTSMYLCAFGSAGRGEQYFGPGTRLTVT.

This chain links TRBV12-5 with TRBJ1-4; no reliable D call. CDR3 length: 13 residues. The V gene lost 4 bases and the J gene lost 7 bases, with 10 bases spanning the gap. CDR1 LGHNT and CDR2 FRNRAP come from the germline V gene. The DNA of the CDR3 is TGTGCTAGTGGTTCCTTAGGCGGTGAAAAACTGTTTTTT. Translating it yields CASGSLGGEKLFF. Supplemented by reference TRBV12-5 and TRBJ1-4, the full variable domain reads DARVTQTPRHKVTEMGQEVTMRCQPILGHNTVFWYRQTMMQGLELLAYFRNRAPLDDSGMPKDRFSAEMPDATLATLKIQPSEPRDSAVYFCASGSLGGEKLFFGSGTQLSVL.

The CDR3 loop reads CASSLAGGRNNEQFF. As DNA, the CDR3 is TGTGCCAGCAGCTTAGCAGGCGGGAGAAACAATGAGCAGTTCTTC. The chain links TRBV11-2 to TRBJ2-1; 7 nucleotides agree with TRBD2. Trimming took 1 base from V and 5 from J; bases not matched to a gene: 5. The germline gives CDR1 SGHAT, CDR2 FQNNGV. This CDR3 region has 15 residues.

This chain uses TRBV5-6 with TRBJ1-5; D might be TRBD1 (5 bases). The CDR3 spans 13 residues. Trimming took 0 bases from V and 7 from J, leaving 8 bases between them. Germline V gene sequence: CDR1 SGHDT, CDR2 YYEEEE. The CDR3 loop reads CASSLARGQPQHF. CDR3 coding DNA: TGTGCCAGCAGCTTGGCTAGGGGCCAGCCCCAGCATTTT.